The T cell receptor beta chain under discussion was sequenced for a study of T cells in Graves' hyperthyroidism and ophthalmopathy. Overall study findings and caveats: A model of 13 V-J pairs discriminated ophthalmopathy from stable hyperthyroidism.

The ends lost 6 bases at V and 7 bases at J; junction bases unmatched: 15. The CDR3 loop spans 15 amino acids. CDR1 is SGHRS and CDR2 is YFSETQ in the germline V gene. Amplified regions were TCR beta CDR3 sequences from RNA transcripts. HTBI primers drove first-round RT-PCR of the TCR CDR3. MiXCR was run by TCRdb on the multiplex PCR reads, yielding one entry per CDR3 protein. The sample includes approximately 100,000 distinct CDR3 sequences, roughly 44% of them seen just once. This clonotype occurred many times. Its antigen is undetermined. Each diagnosis was grounded in clinical symptoms, serum thyroxine and TRAb, thyroid ultrasound, and orbital computed tomography.

The receptor was isolated from a man aged 40-49 years with Graves' hyperthyroidism. The sequenced sample was blood. V gene TRBV5-1 combines with J gene TRBJ2-7, with 8 bases that match TRBD1. The CDR3 sequence: CASKPRGRGLEEQYF. The CDR3 DNA is TGCGCCAGCAAACCCCGTGGCAGGGGGCTGGAGGAGCAGTACTTC.